A single sample gave rise to the 24 T cell receptor beta chains below, sequenced in a study of CD8+ T cells in alopecia areata. As the sequencing template, cDNA was produced by extracting RNA and reverse transcribing it. Clones were read by immunoSEQ multiplex PCR, and TCRdb kept only the in-frame ones, dropping some. This sample includes some 110,000 clones with no singletons; its ten biggest clones take up roughly 21%. The sample consisted of lesional skin. These receptors were collected from a C3H/HeJ mouse with alopecia areata. Strain MHC haplotype: H2-k.

This clone was recorded a few times. Gene names and germline refer to mouse. The read ends 4 residues shy of where the CDR3 ends; the end is completed using the germline J gene. The chain uses TRBV13-1 and TRBJ2-7, with 10 nucleotides matching TRBD1. CDR1 and CDR2 from the germline V gene are NSHNY and SYGAGN. The CDR3 sequence is 15 residues long. The part of the CDR3 DNA that was read is TGTGCCAGCAGGGCTCGACAGGGGGCAGGGGAT. Its translation: CASRARQGAGD. The CDR3 as a whole reads CASRARQGAGDEQYF.

The sample holds a few counts of this clone. Germline and genes here are mouse. Read data end 4 residues before the CDR3 end; the end is taken from the germline J gene. The chain has TRBV15 and TRBJ2-5; 11 bases map to TRBD2. Trimming at V came to 5 bases and at J to 3 bases, leaving 4 bases not matched to a gene. This CDR3 contains 15 residues. Germline assignment: CDR1 SGHND and CDR2 FRSKSL. The sequenced part of the CDR3 DNA is TGTGCCAGCAGTCCCAGACTGGGGGGGCAAGAC. It encodes CASSPRLGGQD. The whole CDR3 region reads CASSPRLGGQDTQYF.

Only a few counts were recorded for this clone. Mouse names are used for the genes. CDR3 sequence: CASSPRHGYAEQFF. The covered CDR3 bases are TGTGCCAGCAGTCCCCGACACGGGTATGCT. J is TRBJ2-1 and V is TRBV19; no clear D gene. The CDR3 end lies 4 residues beyond the end of the read and is filled in from the germline J gene. The CDR3 spans 14 residues. Germline CDR1 is FNHDT and CDR2 is SITEND (reference sequence). Trimming took off 4 bases at V and 4 bases at J, with 12 bases between the two ends.

This clone came up a few times. Germline and genes: mouse. Read data end 4 residues before the CDR3 end; the end is taken from the germline J gene. The chain uses TRBV13-3 and TRBJ2-2; D is possibly TRBD2 (5 bases). Trimming stripped 2 bases from V and 0 bases from J, with 11 bases between. The length of the CDR3 is 16 residues. Germline V gene lookup returns CDR1 NNHDY and CDR2 SYVADS. The CDR3 loop reads CASSEEWGPNTGQLYF. The part of the CDR3 DNA that was read is TGTGCCAGCAGTGAGGAGTGGGGTCCAAACACCGGG.

About this clone: The germline and genes are mouse ones. Coverage ceases 4 residues before the CDR3 finishes, and the germline J gene fills in the end. The V gene is TRBV31, the J gene TRBJ1-4; weak D call: TRBD1 (6 bases). CDR3 length equals 12 residues. Germline V gene sequence: CDR1 GKSSPN, CDR2 SITVG. CDR3 amino acids: CAWSQTGERLFF. The DNA read from the CDR3 is TGTGCCTGGAGTCAGACAGGCGAA.

A word on this clone: Gene labels here are mouse ones. Coverage ceases 4 residues before the CDR3 finishes, and the germline J gene fills in the end. The chain joins TRBV3 to TRBJ2-5; maybe TRBD1 (5 bases). The CDR3 has 12 residues. Germline V gives CDR1 SNHLY, CDR2 FYNGKV (reference sequence). The part of the CDR3 DNA that was read is TGTGCCAGCAGATCAGGGAGCGAC. Protein: CASRSGSD. The full CDR3 reads CASRSGSDTQYF.

Concerning this clone itself: Gene names are the mouse ones. The CDR3 extends 4 residues past the end of the read, so its final part is completed from the germline J gene. This rearrangement joins TRBV1 to TRBJ2-4, with 9 bases aligning to TRBD2. V was clipped by 0 bases and J by 3 bases; unmatched bases: 7. The CDR3 consists of 17 residues. Germline values: CDR1 NSQYPW, CDR2 LRSPGD (reference sequence). This chain's CDR3 is CTCSADLGGALQNTLYF. The sequenced CDR3 bases are TGCACCTGCAGTGCAGATCTTGGGGGGGCGCTCCAAAAC. The full variable domain, completed using reference TRBV1 and TRBJ2-4, is VTLLEQNPRWRLVPRGQAVNLRCILKNSQYPWMSWYQQDLQKQLQWLFTLRSPGDKEVKSLPGADYLATRVTDTELRLQVANMSQGRTLYCTCSADLGGALQNTLYFGAGTRLSVL.

Of note for this clone: Germline and genes here are mouse. The sequenced fragment ends 4 residues before the CDR3 boundary, so the rest is inferred from the germline J gene. J is TRBJ2-7 and V is TRBV12-2; 8 positions match TRBD2. The length of the CDR3 is 16 residues. Trimming removed 0 bases from V and 0 bases from J; junction bases left unmatched: 6. Germline CDR1 reads SGHLS; CDR2 reads HYDKME. The CDR3 reads CASSLDGGGSSYEQYF. CDR3 DNA, as far as it was read: TGTGCCAGCTCTCTCGATGGGGGGGGGAGCTCCTAT. The full variable domain, completed using reference TRBV12-2 and TRBJ2-7, is NSGVVQSPRYIIKGKGERSILKCIPISGHLSVAWYQQTQGQELKFFIQHYDKMERDKGNLPSRFSVQQFDDYHSEMNMSALELEDSAVYFCASSLDGGGSSYEQYFGPGTRLTVL.

This clone came up a few times. Gene names are the mouse ones. Read data end 4 residues before the CDR3 end; the end is taken from the germline J gene. This chain connects TRBV13-3 to TRBJ1-4, with D possibly being TRBD1 (6 bases). Trimming shortened V by 0 bases and J by 2 bases, and 11 bases separated the two germline ends. This CDR3 is 16 amino acids long. Germline V CDR1 and CDR2: NNHDY, SYVADS. Here the CDR3 reads CASSDAQGTSNERLFF. The DNA read from the CDR3 is TGTGCCAGCAGTGATGCCCAGGGGACCTCCAACGAA.

This clone has just a few counts. Mouse gene names and germline throughout. The read stops 4 residues short of the end of the CDR3; the missing end is completed from the germline J gene. The chain is built from TRBV13-2 and TRBJ2-1, with D possibly being TRBD2 (6 bases). From germline, CDR1 is NNHNN and CDR2 SYGAGS (reference sequence). CDR3 length: 16 residues. The germline V and J ends were trimmed by 2 bases and 0 bases, with 12 bases remaining between them. The CDR3: CASGEAWGDNYAEQFF. The sequenced part of the CDR3 DNA is TGTGCCAGCGGTGAGGCCTGGGGAGATAACTATGCT.

With regard to this clone: Any gene name here is a mouse gene name. The sequenced fragment ends 4 residues before the CDR3 boundary, so the rest is inferred from the germline J gene. This chain links TRBV13-1 with TRBJ2-1; TRBD2 aligns across 7 bases. V shed 8 bases, J shed 4 bases, and the junction held 3 bases outside the gene matches. In germline, CDR1 is NSHNY, CDR2 SYGAGN. This CDR3 comprises 12 residues. CDR3 DNA, as far as it was read: TGTGCCAGAAACTGGGGTTATGCT. It codes for CARNWGYA. Given in full, the CDR3 is CARNWGYAEQFF.

In the case of this clone: Germline and genes: mouse. The read stops 4 residues short of the end of the CDR3; the missing end is completed from the germline J gene. The rearrangement joins TRBV19 to TRBJ2-1, with 11 positions matching TRBD2. Germline values: CDR1 FNHDT, CDR2 SITEND (reference sequence). The CDR3 consists of 15 residues. V shed 4 bases, J shed 3 bases, and the junction held 3 bases outside the gene matches. CDR3 in amino acids: CASSLGTGGYAEQFF. The DNA read from the CDR3 is TGTGCCAGCAGTCTGGGGACTGGGGGCTATGCT.

Comment on this clone: The gene names here belong to mouse. The observed sequence ends 4 residues before the CDR3 terminus, with the missing tail filled in from the germline J gene. The chain recombines TRBV16 with TRBJ2-1, with 8 nucleotides matching TRBD1. Germline assignment: CDR1 SGHSA and CDR2 FRNQAP. This CDR3 comprises 16 residues. The V gene end was trimmed by 1 base and the J gene end by 0 bases; junction bases not matched to a gene: 2. CDR3: CASSLGQGLNYAEQFF. CDR3 DNA, as far as it was read: TGTGCAAGCAGCTTAGGACAGGGGCTTAACTATGCT.

This clone showed up just a few times. The germline and genes are mouse ones. The read terminates 4 residues ahead of where the CDR3 ends, so the germline J gene completes it. The gene calls are TRBV1 and TRBJ1-4, with D perhaps matching TRBD1 (5 bases). The V and J ends lost 4 bases and 2 bases respectively, with 11 bases between them. This CDR3 region has 15 residues. The germline gives CDR1 NSQYPW, CDR2 LRSPGD (reference sequence). CDR3 sequence: CTCSGQKISNERLFF. The part of the CDR3 DNA that was read is TGCACCTGCAGTGGACAGAAAATATCCAACGAA.

This clone was detected only a few times. Mouse gene names apply. The read terminates 4 residues before the CDR3 end, so the remaining end is supplied by the germline J gene. The chain joins TRBV17 to TRBJ2-7; D perhaps matches TRBD1 (5 bases). The CDR3 extends over 14 amino acids. Germline V lookup: CDR1 MNHDT, CDR2 YYDKIL. The DNA read from the CDR3 is TGTGCTAGCAGTAGAGCGGCAGGGAGGGAT. Translating it yields CASSRAAGRD. The complete CDR3 sequence is CASSRAAGRDEQYF.

On this clone: At residue 13, TCRdb's protein disagrees with the DNA translation; the protein shown here derives from the DNA. Gene names and germline match the mouse. The CDR3 extends 3 residues past the end of the read, so its final part is completed from the germline J gene. The V and J genes are TRBV13-3 and TRBJ1-3, with 9 bases fitting TRBD1. V trimming: 3 bases; J trimming: 0 bases; junction bases outside the gene matches: 4. Germline V lookup: CDR1 NNHDY, CDR2 SYVADS. This CDR3 is 16 amino acids long. The CDR3 bases that were read are TGTGCCAGCAGTGGAGGGACAGGGTCTTCTGGAAATACG. Its protein is CASSGGTGSSGNT. The entire CDR3 is CASSGGTGSSGNTLYF.

A word on this clone: Genes and germline come from the mouse. The read terminates 4 residues ahead of where the CDR3 ends, so the germline J gene completes it. This chain connects TRBV13-3 to TRBJ2-4; TRBD1 might be the D (5 bases). Germline CDR1 and CDR2: NNHDY and SYVADS. CDR3 length equals 13 residues. CDR3 amino acids: CASSDPGPNTLYF. The part of the CDR3 DNA that was read is TGTGCCAGCAGTGACCCAGGGCCAAAC.

Remarks on this clone: Germline and genes: mouse. The read finishes 4 residues shy of the CDR3 end, and the germline J gene is used to complete it. The gene calls are TRBV1 and TRBJ2-1, with 8 bases that match TRBD1. The CDR3 consists of 14 residues. V was pared by 4 bases and J by 6 bases, with 5 bases of the junction left unmatched. Germline CDR1 is NSQYPW and CDR2 is LRSPGD (reference sequence). The CDR3 is CTCSGRGRGAEQFF. The DNA read from the CDR3 is TGCACCTGCAGTGGCAGGGGGCGCGGTGCT.

Concerning this clone: Gene labels here are mouse ones. From the germline J gene comes the end of the CDR3, since the read stops 4 residues before it. The chain joins TRBV19 to TRBJ2-4, with D maybe TRBD1 (6 bases). Germline V lookup: CDR1 FNHDT, CDR2 SITEND (reference sequence). The ends were cut back, 2 bases at V and 3 bases at J, with 13 bases in the middle. The CDR3 spans 15 residues. The sequenced part of the CDR3 DNA is TGTGCCAGCAGTATTACCAGGGGAGGCCAAAAC. Its protein is CASSITRGGQN. The entire CDR3 protein reads CASSITRGGQNTLYF.

This clone came up a few times. Gene and germline names: mouse. Read sequence stops 4 residues before the CDR3 end, and the germline J gene provides the missing end. V usage is TRBV13-1 and J usage is TRBJ2-5; TRBD2 agrees at 9 bases. Germline V CDR1 and CDR2: NSHNY, SYGAGN. The trim removed 0 bases at V and 3 bases at J, leaving 2 bases unmatched. CDR3 length equals 15 residues. The covered CDR3 bases are TGTGCCAGCAGTGATGGGACTGGGGTTCAAGAC. Translation: CASSDGTGVQD. The full CDR3 reads CASSDGTGVQDTQYF.

This clone was counted between two and nine times. Gene names and germline refer to mouse. The CDR3 is cut off 4 residues early in the read; its end comes from the germline J gene. The chain links TRBV1 to TRBJ2-5; the match to TRBD2 covers 12 bases. From germline, CDR1 is NSQYPW and CDR2 LRSPGD (reference sequence). The length of the CDR3 is 16 residues. The sequenced CDR3 bases are TGCACCTGCAGTGCAGATGACTGGGGGGGCCTGGAC. Translating it yields CTCSADDWGGLD. The complete CDR3 sequence is CTCSADDWGGLDTQYF.

Remarks on this clone: The gene symbols are mouse symbols. The read ends 4 residues early relative to the CDR3; the germline J gene fills the gap. The chain couples TRBV1 to TRBJ2-5; 7 nucleotides line up with TRBD2. Germline loops: CDR1 NSQYPW, CDR2 LRSPGD (reference sequence). CDR3 size: 14 residues. The trim removed 4 bases at V and 2 bases at J, leaving 3 bases unmatched. The CDR3 sequence is CTCSGGGFQDTQYF. The sequenced CDR3 bases are TGCACCTGCAGTGGTGGGGGGTTCCAAGAC.

Comments on this clone: Gene names follow the mouse nomenclature. The CDR3 end falls 4 residues outside the read, so it is completed with the germline J gene. The genes are TRBV19 and TRBJ2-7; 7 bases fit TRBD2. Germline lookup yields CDR1 FNHDT and CDR2 SITEND (reference sequence). Trimming at V came to 5 bases and at J to 0 bases, leaving 5 bases not matched to a gene. The CDR3 runs 14 residues. The CDR3 is CASSLTGASYEQYF. The sequenced CDR3 bases are TGTGCCAGCAGCCTAACTGGGGCCTCCTAT.

At least ten counts were recorded for this clone. Mouse gene names apply. Sequencing ends 4 residues short of the CDR3 end; the germline J gene provides the rest. The chain combines TRBV13-3 with TRBJ2-3, with D tentatively TRBD1 (5 bases). This CDR3 has 16 amino acids. In germline, CDR1 is NNHDY, CDR2 SYVADS. Trimming left V 2 bases short and J 0 bases short, with 13 bases between. The CDR3: CASSEARTTSAETLYF. The covered CDR3 bases are TGTGCCAGCAGTGAGGCCCGGACAACTAGTGCAGAA.